The 28 T cell receptor beta chains below come from one sample, sequenced in a study of tumor and adjacent non-tumor tissue in lung cancer. No cell sorting was done before RNA was extracted from the tissue. The normal lung tissue was taken more than 3 cm from the tumor edge. A modified ARM-PCR protocol with three rounds of nested PCR amplified TCRbeta. A single record per CDR3 protein comes from TCRdb applying MiXCR to the multiplex PCR reads. This table holds about 76,000 distinct CDR3 sequences, 65% to 85% found once. Material: distant non-tumor lung tissue. The receptors shown here come from a man aged 55 to 70 with non-small cell lung cancer.

With regard to this clonotype: One end of the junction does not line up with germline, which may come from a read error. This CDR3 is CSDGASGKSDRQYF. The CDR3 bases are TGCAGTGATGGGGCTAGCGGGAAATCAGATAGGCAGTATTTT. This chain uses TRBV20-1 with TRBJ2-3; 9 nucleotides line up with TRBD2. Germline V gives CDR1 DFQATT, CDR2 SNEGSKA (reference sequence). The CDR3 is made up of 14 amino acids.

The chain uses TRBV4-3 and TRBJ2-5; D remains ambiguous. The V end was cut by 10 bases, the J end by 4 bases, with 16 bases between. Germline loops: CDR1 LGHNA, CDR2 YSLEER. This CDR3 is 13 amino acids long. CDR3 coding DNA: TGCGCCACCAGTCAAGATCCCGGAGAGACCCAGTACTTC. It translates to CATSQDPGETQYF.

This clonotype was recorded only once. This chain links TRBV20-1 with TRBJ2-1; D remains ambiguous. Trimming removed 7 bases at V and 9 bases at J, with 19 bases between. Germline CDR1 DFQATT, CDR2 SNEGSKA (reference sequence). CDR3 length equals 13 residues. CDR3 sequence (DNA): TGCAGTGGTCCCGAGACAATGCGCCGTGAGCAGTTCTTC. Translating it yields CSGPETMRREQFF.

To note about this clonotype: The junction does not match germline at one end; this may be a read error. The chain recombines TRBV6-1 with TRBJ1-2; D ambiguous. Germline CDR1 MNHNS, CDR2 SASEGT. This CDR3 has 17 amino acids. The CDR3 bases are TGTGCCAGCAGTTTACCCGGACGGAGAGCGACTAACTATCGCTACACCTTC. Translated: CASSLPGRRATNYRYTF.

The genes are TRBV6-5 and TRBJ2-3; D is ambiguous. V was pared by 11 bases and J by 1 base, with 10 bases between. CDR1 MNHEY and CDR2 SVGAGI come from the germline V gene. The CDR3 spans 12 residues. The CDR3 region has the DNA TGTGCCGGTATCGCAGGCACAGATACGCAGTATTTT. Translating gives CAGIAGTDTQYF.

Details on this clonotype: Given the absence of the conserved phenylalanine or tryptophan at the CDR3 end, a read error is likely. The DNA is left out, because the CDR3 cannot be placed on it with certainty; the CDR3 is given as TCRdb lists it. The chain recombines TRBV29-1 with TRBJ2-7; the D call of TRBD1 is as the table states it, not checked on the DNA. Germline V gives CDR1 SQVTM, CDR2 ANQGSEA. The length of the CDR3 is 16 amino acids, counting both ends. The CDR3 protein is CSIQTRTGGEEDEQCL.

A word on this clonotype: In this CDR3 the conserved last residue, phenylalanine or tryptophan, is missing, so a read error is likely. It is unclear where the CDR3 begins or ends on the DNA, so no DNA is shown, and the CDR3 is as TCRdb lists it. The CDR3 reads CASRGSSYEEYK. The chain carries TRBV6-2 or TRBV6-3 and TRBJ2-7. From its first to its last residue, the CDR3 has 12 amino acids. The germline V gene has CDR1 MNHEY and CDR2 SVGEGT.

The rearrangement uses TRBV11-3 and TRBJ1-2, with D possibly matching TRBD1 (5 bases). The germline V gene encodes CDR1 SGHNT and CDR2 YENEEA. Trimming pared 5 bases from V and 0 bases from J, leaving 16 bases between. The CDR3 consists of 16 residues. The CDR3, as DNA: TGTGCCAGCAGCAGTCCGACCCTGGGGGCTAACTATGGCTACACCTTC. Protein sequence: CASSSPTLGANYGYTF.

This clonotype was detected ten times or more. The rearrangement joins TRBV12-3 or TRBV12-4 to TRBJ2-3, with D possibly matching TRBD2 (6 bases). The germline V and J ends were trimmed by 7 bases and 2 bases, with 16 bases remaining between them. The CDR3 has 15 amino acids. CDR3 region: CASTATSGPTDTQYF. CDR3 nucleotide sequence: TGTGCCAGCACCGCGACTAGTGGGCCCACAGATACGCAGTATTTT.

On this clonotype: One junction end does not reproduce the germline sequence, and a read error may be involved. This sequence joins TRBV11-2 and TRBJ2-5; 7 positions match TRBD1. This CDR3 spans 14 amino acids. Germline-derived CDR1 and CDR2 are SGHAT and FQNNGV. The DNA of the CDR3 is TGTCCCAGTGGCTCCGGACAGGTTCTGGAGACCCAGTACTTC. Translating gives CPSGSGQVLETQYF.

Of note for this clonotype: At one end, the junction sequence differs from germline, possibly due to a read error. This chain connects TRBV4-1 to TRBJ2-7; 7 positions match TRBD2. CDR3 size: 13 residues. Germline CDR1 and CDR2: MGHRA and YSYEKL. In nucleotides, the CDR3 is TGCGCCAGCAACCAAGACGGGGACTACGAGGAGTACTTC. The encoded protein is CASNQDGDYEEYF.

The sample holds a few counts of this clonotype. The chain joins TRBV11-2 to TRBJ2-1; possibly TRBD2 for D (5 bases). This CDR3 contains 14 residues. Germline CDR1 SGHAT, CDR2 FQNNGV. V dropped 3 bases and J dropped 4 bases, with 10 bases sitting between them. The CDR3 DNA is TGTGCCAGCAGCTTTGGGGAGCAATACAATGAGCAGTTCTTC. It encodes CASSFGEQYNEQFF.

As concerns this clonotype: It is likely a read error, because the conserved phenylalanine at the end of the CDR3 is missing. The chain joins TRBV11-2 to TRBJ2-3, with D tentatively TRBD2 (5 bases). Germline V lookup: CDR1 SGHAT, CDR2 FQNNGV. This CDR3 is 15 amino acids long. This CDR3 reads CASSLDRGRRDTQYS. CDR3 in DNA: TGTGCCAGCAGCTTAGACCGGGGTAGAAGAGATACACAGTATTCT.

The J gene is TRBJ2-7, the V gene TRBV11-2; D gene uncertain. The CDR3 runs 15 residues. The germline V gene has CDR1 SGHAT and CDR2 FQNNGV. V shed 2 bases and J shed 4 bases, with 15 bases lying between them. As DNA, the CDR3 is TGTGCCAGCAGCTTAACGATTAACGGATCTTACGAGCAGTACTTC. Amino acid sequence: CASSLTINGSYEQYF.

Regarding this clonotype: The junction and the germline gene differ at one end; a read error may be behind it. V and J are TRBV28 and TRBJ1-1; D unclear. This CDR3 is 13 amino acids long. Germline V gene sequence: CDR1 MDHEN, CDR2 SYDVKM. The CDR3 sequence: CVSSLLAGIEAFF. The CDR3 bases are TGTGTCAGCAGTTTACTAGCGGGGATTGAAGCTTTCTTT.

As concerns this clonotype: A much larger clone differs from this one at a single base, so this may be a read error. V and J are TRBV20-1 and TRBJ2-7; D unclear. In germline, CDR1 is DFQATT, CDR2 SNEGSKA (reference sequence). The CDR3 runs to 15 residues. The DNA for the CDR3 is TGCAGTGCTAGAGATTTGGCCGAGAGCTCCTACGGGCAGTACTTC. Translated, it gives CSARDLAESSYGQYF.

A word on this clonotype: Relative to the germline gene, one junction end is altered; a read error may explain this. The chain employs TRBV12-3 or TRBV12-4 and TRBJ2-7, with D unresolved. The CDR3 totals 12 residues. The CDR3 region has the DNA TGTGCCAGCAGTTTCCGAGGCTACGATCAGTACTTC. Amino acid sequence: CASSFRGYDQYF.

This CDR3 reads CASSFLTGINEKLFF. The CDR3 DNA is TGTGCCAGCAGTTTCTTGACAGGGATTAATGAAAAACTGTTTTTT. J is TRBJ1-4 and V is TRBV6-5; 7 nucleotides line up with TRBD1. V dropped 4 bases and J dropped 4; count of bases not matched to a gene: 6. Germline CDR1 and CDR2: MNHEY and SVGAGI. This CDR3 region has 15 residues.

For this clonotype: One end of the junction varies from germline; a read error may be responsible. The chain joins TRBV29-1 to TRBJ2-5; D call uncertain. The CDR3 is 12 residues long. Germline-derived CDR1 and CDR2 are SQVTM and ANQGSEA. The CDR3: CRVAAFVETQYF. CDR3 coding DNA: TGCCGCGTCGCCGCCTTTGTCGAGACCCAGTACTTC.

For this clonotype: One junction end does not reproduce the germline sequence, and a read error may be involved. The J gene is TRBJ2-3, the V gene TRBV11-2; perhaps TRBD2 as D (7 bases). Germline CDR1 reads SGHAT; CDR2 reads FQNNGV. This CDR3 has 19 amino acids. The CDR3 DNA follows: TGTGCCTGCAGCTTAGTGGTGGGGCGCGGGGGCAATCAGACAGATACGCAGTATTTT. It translates to CACSLVVGRGGNQTDTQYF.

Only one count was recorded for this clonotype. The junction departs from germline at one end; a sequencing error may be responsible. The rearrangement uses TRBV4-1 and TRBJ1-2; maybe TRBD1 (6 bases). The CDR3 totals 14 residues. CDR1 MGHRA and CDR2 YSYEKL come from the germline V gene. The CDR3 coding sequence is TGCGCCAACAGCCAAGATGCGGGACACCGTTGCTACACCTTC. It yields the protein CANSQDAGHRCYTF.

Remarks on this clonotype: An end of the junction does not agree with germline; a read error may underlie this. The chain combines TRBV7-8 with TRBJ2-5, with TRBD1 matching over 7 bases. The CDR3 is 15 residues long. Germline V CDR1 and CDR2: SGHVS, FQNEAQ. The CDR3 protein is CASSSSTGYQETKYF. CDR3 bases: TGTGCCAGCAGCTCCTCGACAGGGTACCAAGAGACCAAGTACTTC.

Details on this clonotype: The germline gene is not matched at one end of the junction; a read error may be the cause. This rearrangement joins TRBV11-3 to TRBJ2-1; TRBD2 agrees at 12 bases. Per the germline V gene, CDR1 is SGHNT and CDR2 is YENEEA. The CDR3 contains 16 residues. The CDR3 region has the DNA TGTGCCAGCAGTTTAGTTGAGACTAGCGGGAGTGAGAAGCAGTTCTTC. This sequence encodes CASSLVETSGSEKQFF.

V usage is TRBV20-1 and J usage is TRBJ2-7, with a tentative D call TRBD1 (6 bases). Germline V CDR1 and CDR2: DFQATT, SNEGSKA (reference sequence). The CDR3 spans 15 residues. The V and J ends lost 4 bases and 9 bases respectively, with 25 bases between them. This chain's CDR3 is CSATNVRDTGKAQYF. In nucleotides, the CDR3 is TGCAGTGCTACCAACGTCCGGGACACCGGGAAGGCGCAGTACTTC.

Turning to this clonotype: Its ends do not fully match the called genes, so a read error is possible. The rearrangement links TRBV20-1 to TRBJ1-1; 8 bases align to TRBD1. The length of the CDR3 is 13 residues. Germline V gives CDR1 DFQATT, CDR2 SNEGSKA (reference sequence). The chain's CDR3 is CSAKTDRGTEVFF. CDR3 coding DNA: TGTAGTGCTAAAACCGACAGGGGCACTGAAGTTTTCTTT.

Remarks on this clonotype: An end of the junction does not agree with germline; a read error may underlie this. The V and J genes are TRBV18 and TRBJ2-7; 9 nucleotides align to TRBD2. The CDR3 has 15 amino acids. Germline CDR1 and CDR2: KGHSH and LQKENI. The chain's CDR3 is CASPPSRGREYEQYF. The CDR3 region has the DNA TGTGCCAGCCCACCGAGCCGCGGGAGGGAGTACGAGCAGTACTTC.

Details on this clonotype: At one boundary the junction diverges from the germline segment, which might be a read error. The genes are TRBV11-2 and TRBJ1-3, with a tentative D call TRBD1 (5 bases). CDR1 and CDR2 from the germline V gene are SGHAT and FQNNGV. The CDR3 has 16 residues. CDR3 DNA: TGTGCCAGTAGCTCCATTAGGGGCCTAACTGGAAACACCATATATTTT. This gives the protein CASSSIRGLTGNTIYF.

The chain links TRBV12-3 or TRBV12-4 to TRBJ2-7; 7 bases match TRBD1. This CDR3 comprises 15 residues. V shed 9 bases and J 2 bases; nucleotides not matched to a gene: 13. CDR3 in amino acids: CASYLAQGRTYEQYF. In nucleotides, the CDR3 is TGTGCCAGTTATTTAGCACAGGGGCGGACCTACGAGCAGTACTTC.